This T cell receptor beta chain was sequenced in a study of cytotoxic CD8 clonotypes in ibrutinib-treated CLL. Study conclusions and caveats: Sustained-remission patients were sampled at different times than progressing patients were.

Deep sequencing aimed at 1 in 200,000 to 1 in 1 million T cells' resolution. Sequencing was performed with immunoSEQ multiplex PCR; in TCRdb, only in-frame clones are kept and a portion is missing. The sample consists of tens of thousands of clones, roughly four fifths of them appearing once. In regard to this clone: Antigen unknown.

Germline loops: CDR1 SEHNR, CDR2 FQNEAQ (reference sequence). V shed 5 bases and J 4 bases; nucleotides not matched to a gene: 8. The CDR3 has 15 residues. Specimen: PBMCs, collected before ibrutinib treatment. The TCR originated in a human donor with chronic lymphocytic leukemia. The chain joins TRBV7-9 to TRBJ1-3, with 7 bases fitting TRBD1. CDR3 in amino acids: CASSPDRSGGNTIYF. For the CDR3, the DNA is TGTGCCAGCAGCCCGGACAGGTCAGGGGGAAACACCATATATTTT.